What follows are 3 T cell receptor beta chains derived from one specimen sequenced in a study of blood T cells in healthy people across ages. A sample-barcoded 5' primer and a J-beta primer mix were used in a second PCR of roughly 6 to 11 cycles. TCRdb re-derived calls from the 5' RACE reads in MiXCR, one entry per CDR3 protein. Of around 990,000 distinct CDR3 sequences in the sample, more than 30% are singletons; the top ten hold approximately 14%. Sequenced sample: blood. The origin of the receptors is a man between 18 and 29 years old in good health.

This clonotype was counted only a few times. The chain recombines TRBV27 with TRBJ2-7, with a tentative D call TRBD1 (6 bases). The CDR3 length is 15 residues. Trimming removed 8 bases at V and 3 bases at J, with 20 bases between. The germline CDR1 and CDR2 sequences are MNHEY and SMNVEV (reference sequence). The CDR3 here is CASGSGDMRRYEQYF. The CDR3 coding sequence is TGTGCCAGCGGGAGTGGGGACATGAGGCGCTACGAGCAGTACTTC.

Comments on this clonotype: A much larger clonotype is one base distant, so this may be a read error. J is TRBJ2-3 and V is TRBV29-1; D may be TRBD1 (5 bases). The CDR3 length is 15 residues. Germline V lookup: CDR1 SQVTM, CDR2 ANQGSEA. The DNA of the CDR3 is TGCAGCGTTGAAGATCTTAGCCAGGGTTGGAATACGCGGTATTTT. Protein: CSVEDLSQGWNTRYF.

This rearrangement joins TRBV6-5 to TRBJ2-1; 14 bases map to TRBD2. The CDR3 length is 16 residues. The V gene's germline CDR1 is MNHEY and CDR2 SVGAGI. V was clipped by 6 bases and J by 5 bases; unmatched bases: 6. The CDR3, as DNA: TGTGCCAGCAGCCGAGGACTAGCGGGGGGCGACAATGAGCAGTTCTTC. Translated: CASSRGLAGGDNEQFF.